This T cell receptor beta chain was captured by sequencing in a study of T-cell reconstitution after alpha-beta-depleted transplantation in children. This CDR3 is 14 amino acids long. V was clipped by 8 bases and J by 5 bases, with 18 bases between them. This clonotype was counted between two and nine times. During its preparation, the TCRbeta library received unique molecular identifiers. TCRdb redid the calling of the PCR reads with MiXCR, one entry per CDR3 protein. In the table there are about a million distinct CDR3 sequences, about 26% of which are singletons. The receptor's source is a boy under two years old who had a stem cell transplant for SCID, so the T cells may come from the graft donor. The sequencing here drew on PBMCs, mostly from graft donor cells, taken 360 days after TCRalphabeta/CD19-depleted stem cell transplant. V gene TRBV12-3 or TRBV12-4 combines with J gene TRBJ1-1; possibly TRBD1 for D (5 bases). The CDR3 sequence is CASGSVREGTEAFF. CDR3 coding DNA: TGTGCCAGCGGTTCGGTGCGGGAGGGGACTGAAGCTTTCTTT.